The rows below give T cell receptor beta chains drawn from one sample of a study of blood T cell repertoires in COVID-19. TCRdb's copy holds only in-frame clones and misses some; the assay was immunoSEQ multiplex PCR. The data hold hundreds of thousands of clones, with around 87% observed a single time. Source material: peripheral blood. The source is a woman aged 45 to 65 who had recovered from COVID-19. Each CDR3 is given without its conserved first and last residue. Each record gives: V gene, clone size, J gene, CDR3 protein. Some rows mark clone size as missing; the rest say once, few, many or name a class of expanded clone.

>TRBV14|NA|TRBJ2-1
ASSDLAREGKQF
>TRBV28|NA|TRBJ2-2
ASSPDLSRGPGELF
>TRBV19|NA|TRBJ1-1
ASSIGGRANTEAF
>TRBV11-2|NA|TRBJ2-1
ASGQSSSYNEQF
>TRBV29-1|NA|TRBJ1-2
SAGGRVDKGYT
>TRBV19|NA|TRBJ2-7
ASSPDSSDYEQY
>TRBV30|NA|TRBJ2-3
AWSPQRSTDTQY
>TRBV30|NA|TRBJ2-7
AWSAQFYEQY
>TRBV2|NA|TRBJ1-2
ASSEYSLYGYT
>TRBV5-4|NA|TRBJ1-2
ASSSPDSRGYGYT
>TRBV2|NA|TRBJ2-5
ASRQSGGETQY
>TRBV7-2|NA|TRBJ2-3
ASSPTRGSTDTQY
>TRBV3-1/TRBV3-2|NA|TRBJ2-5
ASSQDPGAQVGTQY
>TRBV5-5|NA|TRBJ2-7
ASSLLTGFNAYEQY
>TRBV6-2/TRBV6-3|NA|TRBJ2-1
ASSNHQDPGLGNNEQF
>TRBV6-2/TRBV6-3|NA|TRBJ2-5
ASSYLAGVGETQY
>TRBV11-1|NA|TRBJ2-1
ASSKSPGTENEQF
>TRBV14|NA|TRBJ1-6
ASSQEGGYALH
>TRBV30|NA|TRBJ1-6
AWSVPNRRNSPLH
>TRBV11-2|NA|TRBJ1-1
ASSPVRDTEAF
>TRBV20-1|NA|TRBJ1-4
SASFPGGANEKLF
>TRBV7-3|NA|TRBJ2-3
ASSGATTSTDTQY
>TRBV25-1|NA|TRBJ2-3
ASSESGSDTQY
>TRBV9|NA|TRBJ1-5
ASSVDGGVGQPQH
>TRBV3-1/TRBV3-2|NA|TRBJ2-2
ASSQRDREGELF
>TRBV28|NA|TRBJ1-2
ASSRQGTFNYGYT
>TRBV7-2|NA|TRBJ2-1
ASGPAPTYNEQF
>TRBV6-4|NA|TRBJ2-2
ASSEAAGGTGELF
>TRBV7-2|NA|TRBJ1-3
ASTISGNTIY
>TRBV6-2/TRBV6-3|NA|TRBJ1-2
ASSWPANYGYT
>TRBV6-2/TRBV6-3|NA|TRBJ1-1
ASSFLRGARYTEAF
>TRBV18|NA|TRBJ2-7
ASSGLEMGEQY
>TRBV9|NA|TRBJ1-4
ASTRQGLTNEKLF
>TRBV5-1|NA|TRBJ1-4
ASSLTRGRGEKLF
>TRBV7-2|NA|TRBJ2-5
ASSWTGGQETQY
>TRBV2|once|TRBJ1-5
ASSEQGYNQPQH
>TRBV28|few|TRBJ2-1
ASSSQVHEQF
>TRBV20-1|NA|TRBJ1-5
SASEGPNQPQH
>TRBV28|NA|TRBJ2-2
ASGSGTFNTGELF
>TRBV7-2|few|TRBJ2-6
ASSLRSLAGLGANVLT
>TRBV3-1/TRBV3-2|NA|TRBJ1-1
ASSQAGGQTEAF
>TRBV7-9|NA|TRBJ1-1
ASSRTGTEAF
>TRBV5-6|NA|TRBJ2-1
ASSFRGITYNEQF
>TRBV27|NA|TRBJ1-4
ASSHTGAGDEKLF
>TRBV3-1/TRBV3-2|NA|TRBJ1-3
ASSQKRRDTPGNTIY
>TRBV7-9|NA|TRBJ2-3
ASSPTGLTDTQY
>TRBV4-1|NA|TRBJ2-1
ASSQPGLKPYNEQF
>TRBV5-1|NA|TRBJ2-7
ASSFTSGSPSEQY
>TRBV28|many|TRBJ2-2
ASSYRVTGELF